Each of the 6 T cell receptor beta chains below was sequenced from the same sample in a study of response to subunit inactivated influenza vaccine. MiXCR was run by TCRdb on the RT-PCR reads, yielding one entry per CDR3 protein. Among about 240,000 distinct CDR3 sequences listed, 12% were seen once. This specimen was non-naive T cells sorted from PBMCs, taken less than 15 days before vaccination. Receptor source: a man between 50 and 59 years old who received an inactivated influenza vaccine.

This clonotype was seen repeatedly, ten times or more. CDR3 in DNA: TGCAGTGCTAGGGCCGGCCCGGTCGACTACACCTTC. The encoded protein is CSARAGPVDYTF. The rearrangement joins TRBV20-1 to TRBJ1-2; D is unresolved. The length of the CDR3 is 12 residues. Germline V gene data show CDR1 as DFQATT and CDR2 as SNEGSKA (reference sequence). V was shortened by 3 bases and J by 10 bases, with 15 bases between the two germline ends.

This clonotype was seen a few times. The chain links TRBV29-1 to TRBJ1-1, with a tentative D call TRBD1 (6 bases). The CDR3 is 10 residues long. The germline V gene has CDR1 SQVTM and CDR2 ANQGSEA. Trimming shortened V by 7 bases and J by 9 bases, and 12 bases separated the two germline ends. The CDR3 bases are TGCAGCGGGGAACAGGGACAAGCTTTCTTT. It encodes CSGEQGQAFF. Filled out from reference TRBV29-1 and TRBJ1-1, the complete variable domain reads SAVISQKPSRDICQRGTSLTIQCQVDSQVTMMFWYRQQPGQSLTLIATANQGSEATYESGFVIDKFPISRPNLTFSTLTVSNMSPEDSSIYLCSGEQGQAFFGQGTRLTVV.

The DNA for the CDR3 is TGTGCCATCAGTAAGTTTGTGGATCAAGAGACCCAGTACTTC. It translates to CAISKFVDQETQYF. The V and J genes are TRBV10-3 and TRBJ2-5; D gene unclear. CDR3 length: 14 amino acids. Germline CDR1 reads ENHRY; CDR2 reads SYGVKD. V was clipped by 5 bases and J by 2 bases, with 12 bases between them.

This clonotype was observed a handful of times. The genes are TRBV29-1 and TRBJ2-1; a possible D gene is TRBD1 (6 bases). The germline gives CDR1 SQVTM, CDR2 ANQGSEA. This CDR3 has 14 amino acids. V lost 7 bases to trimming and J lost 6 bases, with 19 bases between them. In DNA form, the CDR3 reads TGCAGCGGCGGGTTAGGCACAGGGAGCAATGAGCAGTTCTTC. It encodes CSGGLGTGSNEQFF.

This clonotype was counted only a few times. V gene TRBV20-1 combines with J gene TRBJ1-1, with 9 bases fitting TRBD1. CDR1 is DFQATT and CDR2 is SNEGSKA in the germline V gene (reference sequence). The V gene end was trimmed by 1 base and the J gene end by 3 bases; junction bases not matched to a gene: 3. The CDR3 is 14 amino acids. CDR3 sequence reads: CSARAGDRDTEAFF. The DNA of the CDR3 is TGCAGTGCTAGAGCCGGGGACAGGGACACTGAAGCTTTCTTT.

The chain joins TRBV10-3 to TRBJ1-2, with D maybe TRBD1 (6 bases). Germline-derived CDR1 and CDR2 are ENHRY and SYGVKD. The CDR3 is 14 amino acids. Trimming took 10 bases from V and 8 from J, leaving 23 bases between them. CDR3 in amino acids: CATMGWGRSEGYTF. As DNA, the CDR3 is TGTGCCACCATGGGGTGGGGGCGCTCGGAGGGCTACACCTTC.